The sequence of this T cell receptor beta chain was determined in a study of cytomegalovirus exposure and HLA in healthy donors. Study-level results: A few CMV-associated chains proved CMV antigen-specific in vitro.

Assay: immunoSEQ multiplex PCR; the TCRdb copy retains only in-frame clones and omits some. Among more than 130,000 clones, about 86% were seen once, and the ten largest hold 6.5% to 8.5%. This clone turned up a few times. The antigen is unknown. The CDR3 contains 13 residues. Losses at the gene ends were 4 bases for V and 9 bases for J; bases not matched to a gene: 7. Germline V lookup: CDR1 MGHRA, CDR2 YSYEKL. This clonotype was obtained from a woman younger than 35 in good health and CMV-seropositive. This chain joins TRBV4-1 and TRBJ1-1; 8 nucleotides line up with TRBD1. Sequences were obtained from PBMCs. CDR3 sequence (DNA): TGCGCCAGCAGCCTGGGACAGGTGGAAAAAGCTTTCTTT. Translating it yields CASSLGQVEKAFF.